This T cell receptor (beta chain) originates from a study of graft-versus-host responses after intestinal transplantation. Study-wide background: Each transplant was multivisceral, liver-intestinal, or isolated intestinal. Anti-thymocyte globulin induction, then tacrolimus and steroids for about 3 years, went to all recipients.

Trimming shortened V by 1 base and J by 7 bases, and 8 bases separated the two germline ends. From germline, CDR1 is LGHNT and CDR2 FRNRAP. This CDR3 is built from 13 residues. As concerns this clone: Antigen: not known.

Graft tissue was processed to release intraepithelial and lamina propria lymphocytes. Overall study findings and caveats: Subjects displaying graft-donor T cell macrochimerism possessed elevated graft-versus-host to host-versus-graft clonal ratios inside allografts. Early declines in HvG clones that occurred post-transplant were associated with peak circulating GvH clone levels.

The assay was immunoSEQ multiplex PCR, and TCRdb's table has in-frame clones only and misses some. The sample shows about 14,000 clones, about 55% of them seen only once. This clonotype was sampled from a human patient who received an intestinal transplant, so some T cells may come from the graft donor. The specimen was ileum tissue, collected 524 days after transplant. This chain uses TRBV12-5 with TRBJ1-5, with a weak D call TRBD1 (5 bases). The DNA of the CDR3 is TGTGCTAGTGGTTTGGCCCCAGGGCAGCCCCAGCATTTT. It is translated as CASGLAPGQPQHF.